The rows below give T cell receptor beta chains drawn from one sample of a study of cytomegalovirus exposure and HLA in healthy donors. TCRdb keeps only in-frame clones here, not all; method: immunoSEQ multiplex PCR. The table records 95,000 to 120,000 clones, about four fifths of them present only once. Sequencing was done on a sample of PBMCs. These receptors all come from a woman aged 18-29 years in good health and CMV-seronegative. CDR3s include the opening cysteine and the closing phenylalanine or tryptophan. Fields, in order: clone size, D gene, V gene, J gene, CDR3 DNA, CDR3 protein. The D gene is left open where the match is weak. Clone size appears in some rows only: once, few, many, or a class for an expanded clone.

.	.	TRBV2	TRBJ2-5	TGTGCCAGCAGGGATACTAGGCAAGAGACCCAGTACTTC	CASRDTRQETQYF
.	.	TRBV19	TRBJ2-7	TGTGCCAGTAGCCCCGTGCCGGGGTGGGACTACGAGCAGTACTTC	CASSPVPGWDYEQYF
.	.	TRBV14	TRBJ2-7	TGTGCCAGCAGCCAACGTCGTTACGAGCAGTACTTC	CASSQRRYEQYF
few	.	TRBV28	TRBJ1-3	TGTGCCACCGGGACACCCGGAAACACCATATATTTT	CATGTPGNTIYF
.	.	TRBV9	TRBJ1-1	TGTGCCAGCAGCGTAGACAGGGCGGACACTGAAGCTTTCTTT	CASSVDRADTEAFF
.	.	TRBV11-2	TRBJ1-5	TGTGCCAGCAGCTTAGGGCAGAATCAGCCCCAGCATTTT	CASSLGQNQPQHF
.	.	TRBV5-1	TRBJ2-3	TGCGCCAGCAGCTTGCCGGGTCTTCAGGGAGATACGCAGTATTTT	CASSLPGLQGDTQYF
.	.	TRBV5-1	TRBJ1-2	TGCGCCAGCAGCTTGGTGGAAGGAGGTGGCTACACCTTC	CASSLVEGGGYTF
few	.	TRBV2	TRBJ1-1	TGTGCCAGCAGTGATCCGGGTGAAGCTTTCTTT	CASSDPGEAFF
.	.	TRBV7-9	TRBJ1-6	TGTGCCAGCAGCTTAGGGGGAGAAGGTTCACCCCTCCACTTT	CASSLGGEGSPLHF
.	.	TRBV5-6	TRBJ2-5	TGTGCCAGCAGCTTGGTGGGAGGCAGTTCCCCACAAGAGACCCAGTACTTC	CASSLVGGSSPQETQYF
.	TRBD1	TRBV10-3	TRBJ1-2	TGTGCCATCAGATATACTGACAGGGGCGGCTACACCTTC	CAIRYTDRGGYTF
.	.	TRBV6-1	TRBJ1-1	TGTGCCAGCAGGGGACAATTGAACACTGAAGCTTTCTTT	CASRGQLNTEAFF
.	TRBD2	TRBV5-6	TRBJ2-1	TGTGCCAGCAGCCGGGGACTAGCGGGTGAGCAGTTCTTC	CASSRGLAGEQFF
.	.	TRBV5-6	TRBJ1-5	TGTGCCAGCAGCCGCCAGGTCGATCAGCCCCAGCATTTT	CASSRQVDQPQHF
.	TRBD1	TRBV10-1	TRBJ1-2	TGCGCCAGCAGTGTGGACAGGGCTCGCGGCTACACCTTC	CASSVDRARGYTF
.	.	TRBV6-5	TRBJ1-3	TGTGCCAGCAGCAGGTCCAAGGTAGACACCATATATTTT	CASSRSKVDTIYF
.	TRBD2	TRBV27	TRBJ2-2	TGTGCCAGCAGTTCCACTAGCGGGAGCTTCGGGGAGCTGTTTTTT	CASSSTSGSFGELFF
.	.	TRBV28	TRBJ1-5	TGTGCCAGCAGTCCGGTGAGCCCTGGCAATCAGCCCCAGCATTTT	CASSPVSPGNQPQHF
.	.	TRBV7-9	TRBJ2-3	TGTGCCAGCAGCTTGGGGGGGGGCCTTACAGATACGCAGTATTTT	CASSLGGGLTDTQYF
.	TRBD1	TRBV28	TRBJ1-1	TGTGCCAGCAGTTTAGGGGACAGGGGGCGAACTATCCTTGAAGCTTTCTTT	CASSLGDRGRTILEAFF
.	.	TRBV15	TRBJ2-5	TGTGCCACCAGCAGAGATGTAGGGAGAGGGACCCAGTACTTC	CATSRDVGRGTQYF
.	.	TRBV5-6	TRBJ1-2	TGTGCCAGCAGCTTGGGGACAGCTACCTATGGCTACACCTTC	CASSLGTATYGYTF
once	TRBD2	TRBV7-2	TRBJ2-5	TGTGCCAGCAGCTCGCCGGGACTAGCAAAAGAGACCCAGTACTTC	CASSSPGLAKETQYF
.	.	TRBV7-9	TRBJ2-7	TGTGCCAGCAGCTTAGCGCTTTACCCGGGGGAGGACGAGCAGTACTTC	CASSLALYPGEDEQYF
.	TRBD1	TRBV25-1	TRBJ2-3	TGTGCCAGCAGTAAACCAGCCTACCGGACAGGGTCCACAGATACGCAGTATTTT	CASSKPAYRTGSTDTQYF
.	.	TRBV27	TRBJ1-1	TGTGCCAGCAGTCACACCCGTGGGGGCACCGTGATGAACACTGAAGCTTTCTTT	CASSHTRGGTVMNTEAFF
.	TRBD1	TRBV7-2	TRBJ1-5	TGTGCCAGCAGCTTGAGGGGGCTTAGCAATCAGCCCCAGCATTTT	CASSLRGLSNQPQHF
.	.	TRBV29-1	TRBJ1-1	TGCAGCGCACTACTAGCGAACACTGAAGCTTTCTTT	CSALLANTEAFF
.	TRBD2	TRBV6-5	TRBJ2-7	TGTGCCAGCAGTTGGAGACTAGCGGGAGCGGGGGAGCAGTACTTC	CASSWRLAGAGEQYF
.	.	TRBV14	TRBJ1-1	TGTGCCAGCAGCCGCCGGGGGAACACTGAAGCTTTCTTT	CASSRRGNTEAFF
.	.	TRBV18	TRBJ2-1	TGTGCCAGCTCACCCTGGCTACAGGGAGATGAGCAGTTCTTC	CASSPWLQGDEQFF
.	.	TRBV2	TRBJ2-5	TGTGCCAGCAGTGAACGGGTGTCCCCTAAAGAGACCCAGTACTTC	CASSERVSPKETQYF
few	TRBD1	TRBV15	TRBJ1-6	TGTGCCACCAGCTCGAGACAGGGGAGTCGATCACCCCTCCACTTT	CATSSRQGSRSPLHF
few	.	TRBV6-5	TRBJ2-5	TGTGCCAGCAGTTACGCCACGGGAGTAAGAGAGACCCAGTACTTC	CASSYATGVRETQYF
.	TRBD2	TRBV18	TRBJ2-5	TGTGCCAGCTCACCTGGACTAGCGACCCAAGAGACCCAGTACTTC	CASSPGLATQETQYF
.	.	TRBV5-6	TRBJ1-6	TGTGCCAGCAGCTTGGCAGGGGCCGCCTTACCCCTCCACTTT	CASSLAGAALPLHF
.	.	TRBV7-7	TRBJ1-6	TGTGCCAGCAGCCAGAACGGGAATTCACCCCTCCACTTT	CASSQNGNSPLHF
.	.	TRBV28	TRBJ1-1	TGTGCCAGCAGTTTCGGCAGGGTGGGCACTGAAGCTTTCTTT	CASSFGRVGTEAFF
.	TRBD2	TRBV18	TRBJ2-1	TGTGCCAGCTCACCACCTTGGACTAGCGGGAGTAAAAATGAGCAGTTCTTC	CASSPPWTSGSKNEQFF
few	.	TRBV27	TRBJ1-1	TGTGCCAGCAGTTTGAGGTATATGAACACTGAAGCTTTCTTT	CASSLRYMNTEAFF